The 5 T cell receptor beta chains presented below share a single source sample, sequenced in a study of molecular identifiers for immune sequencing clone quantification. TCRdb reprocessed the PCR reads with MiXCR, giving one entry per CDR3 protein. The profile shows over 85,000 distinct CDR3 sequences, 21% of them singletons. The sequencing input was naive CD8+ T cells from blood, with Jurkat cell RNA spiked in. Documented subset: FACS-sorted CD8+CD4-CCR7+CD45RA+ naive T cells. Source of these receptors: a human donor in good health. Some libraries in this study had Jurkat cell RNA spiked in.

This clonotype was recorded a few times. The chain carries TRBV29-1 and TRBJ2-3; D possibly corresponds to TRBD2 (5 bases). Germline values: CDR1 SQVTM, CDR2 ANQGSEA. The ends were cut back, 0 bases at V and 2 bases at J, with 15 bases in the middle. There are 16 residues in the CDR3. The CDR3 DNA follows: TGCAGCGTTGAAGATAGTCCTAGCCCCGACACAGATACGCAGTATTTT. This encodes CSVEDSPSPDTDTQYF.

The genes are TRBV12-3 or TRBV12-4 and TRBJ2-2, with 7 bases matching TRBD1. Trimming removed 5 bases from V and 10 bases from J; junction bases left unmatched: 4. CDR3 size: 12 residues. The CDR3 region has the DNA TGTGCCAGCAGTCTACAGGGGATGGAGCTGTTTTTT. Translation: CASSLQGMELFF.

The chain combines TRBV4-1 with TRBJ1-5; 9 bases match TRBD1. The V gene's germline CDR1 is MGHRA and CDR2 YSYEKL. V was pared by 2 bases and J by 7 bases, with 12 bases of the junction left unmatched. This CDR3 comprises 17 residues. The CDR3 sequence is CASSQPGTGSYQQPQHF. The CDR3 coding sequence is TGCGCCAGCAGCCAACCCGGGACAGGGAGTTATCAACAGCCCCAGCATTTT.

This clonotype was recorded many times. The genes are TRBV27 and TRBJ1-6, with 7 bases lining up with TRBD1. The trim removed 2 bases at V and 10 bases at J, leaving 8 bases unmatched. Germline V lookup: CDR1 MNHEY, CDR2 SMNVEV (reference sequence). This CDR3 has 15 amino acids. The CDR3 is CASSLAHRGISPLHF. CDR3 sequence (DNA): TGTGCCAGCAGTTTAGCCCACAGGGGTATCTCACCCCTCCACTTT.

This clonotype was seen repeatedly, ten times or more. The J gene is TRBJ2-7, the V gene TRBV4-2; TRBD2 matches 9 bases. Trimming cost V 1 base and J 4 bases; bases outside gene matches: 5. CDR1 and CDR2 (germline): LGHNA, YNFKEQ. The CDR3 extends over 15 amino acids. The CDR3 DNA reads TGTGCCAGCAGCCAAGCCCCGGGACTAGCTTACGAGCAGTACTTC. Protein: CASSQAPGLAYEQYF.